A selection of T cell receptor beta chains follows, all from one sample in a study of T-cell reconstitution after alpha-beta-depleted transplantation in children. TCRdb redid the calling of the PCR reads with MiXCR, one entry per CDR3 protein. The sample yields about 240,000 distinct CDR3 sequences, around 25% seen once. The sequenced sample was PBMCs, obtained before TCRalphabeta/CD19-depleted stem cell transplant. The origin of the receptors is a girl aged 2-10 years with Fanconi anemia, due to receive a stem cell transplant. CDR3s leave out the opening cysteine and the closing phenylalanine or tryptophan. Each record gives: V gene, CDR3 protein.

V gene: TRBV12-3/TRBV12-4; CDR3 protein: AILTVGGTDTQY
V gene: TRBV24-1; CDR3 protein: ATSDAAYNEQF
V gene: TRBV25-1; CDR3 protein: ASSEYRENTEAF
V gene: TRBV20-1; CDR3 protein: SASGRDTQY
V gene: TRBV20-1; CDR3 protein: SASGGGQPQH
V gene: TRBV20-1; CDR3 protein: SVRGQQGREETQY
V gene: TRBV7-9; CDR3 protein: ASSARDSTDTQY
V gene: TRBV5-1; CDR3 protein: ASSLEAGGVLNTGELF
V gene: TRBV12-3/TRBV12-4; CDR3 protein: ASSLGEGRTEAF
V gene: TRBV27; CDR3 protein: ATKSQGATRNTEAF
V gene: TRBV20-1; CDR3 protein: SAPGAQQY
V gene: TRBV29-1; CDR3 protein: SVDRAMNTEAF
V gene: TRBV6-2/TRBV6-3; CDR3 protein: ASSHWDSPYGYT
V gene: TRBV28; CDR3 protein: ASSQPREVTYNEQF
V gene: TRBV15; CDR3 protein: ATSRERTGTTKNIQY
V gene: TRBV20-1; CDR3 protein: SARKTGWVYEQY
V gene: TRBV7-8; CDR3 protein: ASSLASSGGYYNEQF
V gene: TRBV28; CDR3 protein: ASSNQRGVSYNEQF
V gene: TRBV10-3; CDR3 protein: AISSAGQGNTDTQY
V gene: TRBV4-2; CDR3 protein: ASSQDSWGEQY
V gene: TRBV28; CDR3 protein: ASSRLAGAYEQY
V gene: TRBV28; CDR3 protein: ASSQIGQGKSSYEQY
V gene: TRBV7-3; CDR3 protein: ASSLMGLAGGPGNEQF
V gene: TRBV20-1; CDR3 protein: SASPGPLNEQF
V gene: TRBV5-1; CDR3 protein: ASSLYGGLTYEQY
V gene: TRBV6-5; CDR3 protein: ASSPSQGHTEAF
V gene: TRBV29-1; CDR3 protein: SVAGGETQY
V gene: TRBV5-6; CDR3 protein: ASSMGDYEQY